This T cell receptor (beta chain) derives from a study of T-cell memory formation after mild COVID-19. V shed 1 base, J shed 2 bases, and the junction held 10 bases outside the gene matches. CDR3 length: 17 amino acids. Germline-derived CDR1 and CDR2 are DFQATT and SNEGSKA (reference sequence). Findings and limits, study-wide: Pre-infection memory already had some responding clones, implying cross-reactive memory joined.

This clonotype was observed a handful of times. Its antigen is as yet unknown. A single record per CDR3 protein comes from TCRdb applying MiXCR to the 5' RACE reads. Here the sample spans around 530,000 distinct CDR3 sequences, 20% to 25% being singletons. This TCR came from an adult woman who had mild COVID-19 (a few samples of this study predate the infection). Cell type and time point are not known. Sequenced sample: PBMCs or a T cell subset sorted from them (not recorded which). The genes are TRBV20-1 and TRBJ2-3; TRBD1 agrees at 9 bases. The CDR3 loop reads CSARGLTGQGSTDTQYF. The CDR3 DNA reads as TGCAGTGCTAGAGGGCTGACCGGACAGGGGTCCACAGATACGCAGTATTTT.